This is a list of T cell receptor beta chains from one sample in a study of T cell changes during pregnancy in multiple sclerosis. Assay: immunoSEQ multiplex PCR; the TCRdb copy retains only in-frame clones and omits some. The sample carries 71,000 or so clones, approximately 90% recorded once. This sample comprised peripheral blood, obtained in the third trimester of pregnancy. The receptors were gathered from a female donor with multiple sclerosis, enrolled in a pregnancy study. The CDR3 runs from the conserved cysteine through the conserved F or W. A D gene is named only where the DNA matches it firmly. Clone size is not always given. Where it is, it says once, few, many or a class for expanded clones.

clone size: -; D gene: TRBD2; J gene: TRBJ2-3; V gene: TRBV27; CDR3 DNA: TGTGCCAGCAGTTACCGAGCGGGAGTTAGCACAGATACGCAGTATTTT; CDR3 protein: CASSYRAGVSTDTQYF
clone size: -; D gene: -; J gene: TRBJ2-3; V gene: TRBV27; CDR3 DNA: TGTGCCAGCAGTGCTGACGTCGGGGGTACGCAGTATTTT; CDR3 protein: CASSADVGGTQYF
clone size: -; D gene: TRBD2; J gene: TRBJ2-1; V gene: TRBV13; CDR3 DNA: TGTGCCAGCAGCTTATATGGTTCGGGGACTAGCGCCTACAATGAGCAGTTCTTC; CDR3 protein: CASSLYGSGTSAYNEQFF
clone size: -; D gene: TRBD1; J gene: TRBJ2-1; V gene: TRBV7-9; CDR3 DNA: TGTGCCAGCAGCTTTGGACAGGGAAAGGGCGATGAGCAGTTCTTC; CDR3 protein: CASSFGQGKGDEQFF
clone size: -; D gene: TRBD2; J gene: TRBJ2-1; V gene: TRBV30; CDR3 DNA: TGTGCCTGGAGTTCGGGGGGCTACAATGAGCAGTTCTTC; CDR3 protein: CAWSSGGYNEQFF
clone size: -; D gene: -; J gene: TRBJ1-4; V gene: TRBV4-2; CDR3 DNA: TGTGCCAGTATGGGCCATGCTCGGACACTGGGTGAAAAACTGTTTTTT; CDR3 protein: CASMGHARTLGEKLFF
clone size: -; D gene: TRBD1; J gene: TRBJ1-2; V gene: TRBV19; CDR3 DNA: TGTGCCAGTACGGAGCCGGGACAGGGGTACTATGGCTACACCTTC; CDR3 protein: CASTEPGQGYYGYTF
clone size: -; D gene: -; J gene: TRBJ2-3; V gene: TRBV7-9; CDR3 DNA: TGTGCCAGCAGCTCTCAGGGTGAACGTGGTACGCAGTATTTT; CDR3 protein: CASSSQGERGTQYF
clone size: -; D gene: -; J gene: TRBJ1-5; V gene: TRBV5-1; CDR3 DNA: TGCGCCAGCAGCCCCGGGGGGATCGACAGGCGGAATCAGCCCCAGCATTTT; CDR3 protein: CASSPGGIDRRNQPQHF
clone size: -; D gene: -; J gene: TRBJ2-1; V gene: TRBV5-5; CDR3 DNA: TGTGCCAGCAGCTTGGGGCTAGCGCGCTCCTACAATGAGCAGTTCTTC; CDR3 protein: CASSLGLARSYNEQFF
clone size: -; D gene: -; J gene: TRBJ2-5; V gene: TRBV19; CDR3 DNA: TGTGCCAGTAGTTGGGCTCAAGAGACCCAGTACTTC; CDR3 protein: CASSWAQETQYF
clone size: -; D gene: TRBD2; J gene: TRBJ2-2; V gene: TRBV11-3; CDR3 DNA: TGTGCCAGCAGCCCGGGACTAGCGTCCGGGGAGCTGTTTTTT; CDR3 protein: CASSPGLASGELFF
clone size: -; D gene: -; J gene: TRBJ2-1; V gene: TRBV30; CDR3 DNA: TGTGCCTGGAGTAAAGAGGGGGGGAATGAGCAGTTCTTC; CDR3 protein: CAWSKEGGNEQFF
clone size: -; D gene: TRBD1; J gene: TRBJ1-1; V gene: TRBV10-3; CDR3 DNA: TGTGCCATCAGTGACGACAGGGGGGACACTGAAGCTTTCTTT; CDR3 protein: CAISDDRGDTEAFF
clone size: -; D gene: TRBD1; J gene: TRBJ2-5; V gene: TRBV10-2; CDR3 DNA: TGCGCCAGTTCTGGGACAGGGGCGGGCGAGACCCAGTACTTC; CDR3 protein: CASSGTGAGETQYF
clone size: -; D gene: -; J gene: TRBJ1-2; V gene: TRBV6-4; CDR3 DNA: TGTGCCAGCATGAACAGGATGAGGTATGGCTACACCTTC; CDR3 protein: CASMNRMRYGYTF
clone size: -; D gene: -; J gene: TRBJ2-5; V gene: TRBV29-1; CDR3 DNA: TGCAGCGGGGTACAGGGCGCGGGAGAGACCCAGTACTTC; CDR3 protein: CSGVQGAGETQYF
clone size: -; D gene: TRBD1; J gene: TRBJ2-1; V gene: TRBV6-1; CDR3 DNA: TGTGCCAGCAGTTGGAGACAGGGCTATGAGCAGTTCTTC; CDR3 protein: CASSWRQGYEQFF
clone size: -; D gene: TRBD1; J gene: TRBJ2-2; V gene: TRBV2; CDR3 DNA: TGTGCCGGCAGATTGAGGACAGGGAACACCGGGGAGCTGTTTTTT; CDR3 protein: CAGRLRTGNTGELFF
clone size: -; D gene: TRBD2; J gene: TRBJ2-7; V gene: TRBV29-1; CDR3 DNA: TGCAGCGTTGAAAAGGGACTAGCGGGAGACGAGCAGTACTTC; CDR3 protein: CSVEKGLAGDEQYF
clone size: few; D gene: TRBD2; J gene: TRBJ2-1; V gene: TRBV4-1; CDR3 DNA: TGCGCCAGCAGCCAAGGGTCTAGCGGGAGGATTGAGCAGTTCTTC; CDR3 protein: CASSQGSSGRIEQFF
clone size: -; D gene: -; J gene: TRBJ2-7; V gene: TRBV9; CDR3 DNA: TGTGCCAGCAGCGTAGGTACACGGGCCTACGAGCAGTACTTC; CDR3 protein: CASSVGTRAYEQYF
clone size: -; D gene: TRBD2; J gene: TRBJ2-3; V gene: TRBV9; CDR3 DNA: TGTGCCAGCAGCTCATCCGGGGGGGGATTCGGCACAGATACGCAGTATTTT; CDR3 protein: CASSSSGGGFGTDTQYF
clone size: -; D gene: -; J gene: TRBJ2-5; V gene: TRBV7-3; CDR3 DNA: TGTGCCAGCAGCTTACACCGACCCGAACCGGGAGAGACCCAGTACTTC; CDR3 protein: CASSLHRPEPGETQYF
clone size: -; D gene: TRBD1; J gene: TRBJ1-1; V gene: TRBV5-1; CDR3 DNA: TGCGCCAGCAGCTCGCAGGGGGGCTCGGTAAACACTGAAGCTTTCTTT; CDR3 protein: CASSSQGGSVNTEAFF
clone size: -; D gene: -; J gene: TRBJ2-7; V gene: TRBV5-5; CDR3 DNA: TGTGCCAGCAGCCTACAAACAGGGCCCTACGAGCAGTACTTC; CDR3 protein: CASSLQTGPYEQYF
clone size: -; D gene: TRBD1; J gene: TRBJ1-2; V gene: TRBV7-9; CDR3 DNA: TGTGCCAGCCGCCGGGACAGGGTGGGATACACCTTC; CDR3 protein: CASRRDRVGYTF
clone size: -; D gene: TRBD2; J gene: TRBJ2-7; V gene: TRBV6-7; CDR3 DNA: TGTGCCAGCAGTTACTCAGTAGCGGGCCCCTACGAGCAGTACTTC; CDR3 protein: CASSYSVAGPYEQYF
clone size: once; D gene: -; J gene: TRBJ1-2; V gene: TRBV4-3; CDR3 DNA: TGCGCCAGCAGCCAAGAGCCGCACAGGGCTCCCAGCTATGGCTACACCTTC; CDR3 protein: CASSQEPHRAPSYGYTF
clone size: -; D gene: TRBD1; J gene: TRBJ2-7; V gene: TRBV10-3; CDR3 DNA: TGTGCCATCAGTATCGGAGGGACAGGATCCTACGAGCAGTACTTC; CDR3 protein: CAISIGGTGSYEQYF
clone size: -; D gene: TRBD2; J gene: TRBJ2-1; V gene: TRBV27; CDR3 DNA: TGTGCCAGCGGACTAGGCTCCTACAATGAGCAGTTCTTC; CDR3 protein: CASGLGSYNEQFF